This paragraph reports one T cell receptor (beta chain). The data belong to a study of blood T cell repertoires in COVID-19. The wider study: Acute and convalescent COVID-19 specimens originated in the United States, Italy and Spain.

In the original analysis: Quantification of nucleated cells was approximated via reference gene primer amplification. Sequencing used immunoSEQ multiplex PCR; TCRdb keeps in-frame clones, though not all of them. That table supplies the V and J calls and clone size; D and trimming were determined from the DNA. Of 150,000 or so clones in the sample, approximately 82% were seen once. CDR3 length: 14 residues. J gave up 5 bases and V 4 bases, and 8 bases lay outside the gene matches. Per germline, CDR1 SGHRS and CDR2 YFSETQ. The rearrangement uses TRBV5-1 and TRBJ1-1, with 7 bases identical to TRBD1. The clonotype comes from a human donor with acute or convalescent COVID-19. The donor label of this sample is uncertain. Sequencing was carried out using peripheral blood. The CDR3 coding sequence is TGCGCCAGCAGCCCGGGGGACAGACGGACTGAAGCTTTCTTT. It translates to CASSPGDRRTEAFF.